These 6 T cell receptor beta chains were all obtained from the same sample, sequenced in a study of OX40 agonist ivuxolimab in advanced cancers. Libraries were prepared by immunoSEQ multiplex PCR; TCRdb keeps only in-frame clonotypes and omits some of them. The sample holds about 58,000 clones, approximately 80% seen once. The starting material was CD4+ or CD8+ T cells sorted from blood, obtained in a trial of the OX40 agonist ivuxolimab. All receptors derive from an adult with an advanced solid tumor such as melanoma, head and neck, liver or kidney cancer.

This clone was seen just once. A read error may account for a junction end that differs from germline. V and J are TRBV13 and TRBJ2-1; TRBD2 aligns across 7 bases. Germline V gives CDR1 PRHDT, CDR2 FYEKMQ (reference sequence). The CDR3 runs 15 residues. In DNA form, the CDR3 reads TGTGCCAGCGGAAAAAGACTAGCCTCCCACAATGAGCAGTTCTTC. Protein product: CASGKRLASHNEQFF.

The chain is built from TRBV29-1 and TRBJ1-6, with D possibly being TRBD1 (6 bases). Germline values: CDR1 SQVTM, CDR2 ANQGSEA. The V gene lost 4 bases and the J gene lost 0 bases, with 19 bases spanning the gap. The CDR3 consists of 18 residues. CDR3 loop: CSVGRAGGQDSYNSPLHF. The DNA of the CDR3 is TGCAGCGTTGGAAGGGCTGGGGGCCAAGACTCCTATAATTCACCCCTCCACTTT.

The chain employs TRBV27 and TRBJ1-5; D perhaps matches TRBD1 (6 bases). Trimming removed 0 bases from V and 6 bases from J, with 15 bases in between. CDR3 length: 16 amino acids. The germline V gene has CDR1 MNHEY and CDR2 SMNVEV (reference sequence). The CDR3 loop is CASSLSMAGAVQPQHF. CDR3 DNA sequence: TGTGCCAGCAGTTTATCGATGGCGGGGGCGGTTCAGCCCCAGCATTTT.

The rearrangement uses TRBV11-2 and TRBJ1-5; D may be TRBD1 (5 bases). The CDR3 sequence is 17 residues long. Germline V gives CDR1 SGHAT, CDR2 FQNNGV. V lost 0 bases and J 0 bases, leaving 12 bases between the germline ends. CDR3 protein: CASSLEGTVGSNQPQHF. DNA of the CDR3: TGTGCCAGCAGCTTAGAAGGGACCGTAGGTAGCAATCAGCCCCAGCATTTT.

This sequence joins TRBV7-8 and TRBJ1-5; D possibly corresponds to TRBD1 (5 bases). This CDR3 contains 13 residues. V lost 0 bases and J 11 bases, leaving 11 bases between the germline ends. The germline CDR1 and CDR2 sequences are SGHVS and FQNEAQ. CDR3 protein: CASSLAVGEAQHF. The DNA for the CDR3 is TGTGCCAGCAGCTTAGCAGTAGGGGAAGCCCAGCATTTT.

The CDR3 nucleotides read TGTGCCTCAATGGGCGGCTATTACAATGAGCAGTTCTTC. It encodes CASMGGYYNEQFF. The V call is TRBV7-2, the J call TRBJ2-1, with no clear D. The CDR3 has 13 residues. Trimming took off 11 bases at V and 4 bases at J, with 15 bases between the two ends. The germline CDR1 and CDR2 sequences are SGHTA and FQGNSA.